The rows below give T cell receptor beta chains drawn from one sample of a study of OX40 agonist ivuxolimab in advanced cancers. TCRdb keeps only in-frame clones here, not all; method: immunoSEQ multiplex PCR. The sample contains 60,000 or so clones, 85% of which appear only once. Sequences were derived from CD4+ or CD8+ T cells sorted from blood, sampled in a trial of the OX40 agonist ivuxolimab. All receptors derive from an adult with an advanced solid tumor such as melanoma, head and neck, liver or kidney cancer. CDR3s include the opening cysteine and the closing phenylalanine or tryptophan. A D gene is named only where the DNA matches it firmly. Only part of the rows carry a size: once, few, many, or a class if the clone is expanded.

D gene,clone size,V gene,J gene,CDR3 protein,CDR3 DNA
NA,once,TRBV4-2,TRBJ2-5,CASSLTPETQYF,TGTGCCAGCAGCCTAACCCCGGAGACCCAGTACTTC
NA,NA,TRBV7-3,TRBJ1-1,CASSLSRGTEAFF,TGTGCCAGCAGTCTAAGCCGGGGCACTGAAGCTTTCTTT
NA,NA,TRBV5-1,TRBJ2-7,CASSLEATYEQYF,TGCGCCAGCAGCTTGGAGGCAACCTACGAGCAGTACTTC
TRBD2,once,TRBV18,TRBJ2-5,CASSRELAREGQETQYF,TGTGCCAGCTCACGGGAACTAGCGAGAGAGGGCCAAGAGACCCAGTACTTC
NA,NA,TRBV7-3,TRBJ2-7,CASSSRGAAEQYF,TGTGCCAGCAGCTCCCGGGGGGCTGCCGAGCAGTACTTC
NA,NA,TRBV4-3,TRBJ1-4,CASSQDRGATNEKLFF,TGCGCCAGCAGCCAAGATCGGGGGGCAACTAATGAAAAACTGTTTTTT
NA,NA,TRBV6-5,TRBJ2-3,CASRLHRTLTDTQYF,TGTGCCAGCAGGCTACATCGGACTCTCACAGATACGCAGTATTTT
TRBD1,NA,TRBV5-4,TRBJ1-4,CASSPQGTDEKLFF,TGTGCCAGCAGCCCCCAGGGGACAGATGAAAAACTGTTTTTT
NA,NA,TRBV2,TRBJ1-1,CASSRDLNTEAFF,TGTGCCAGCAGTCGCGACCTGAACACTGAAGCTTTCTTT
NA,NA,TRBV21-1,TRBJ2-6,CASSLSGGFPGQGFKGANVLTF,TGTGCCAGCAGCCTCAGCGGGGGATTTCCGGGACAGGGATTTAAGGGGGCCAACGTCCTGACTTTC
TRBD1,NA,TRBV19,TRBJ2-3,CASSRDSNTDTQYF,TGTGCCAGTAGCCGGGACAGTAACACAGATACGCAGTATTTT
NA,once,TRBV6-5,TRBJ2-2,CATGGPGTGELFF,TGTGCCACCGGAGGGCCGGGCACCGGGGAGCTGTTTTTT
NA,NA,TRBV7-9,TRBJ2-3,CASSLGDTDTQYF,TGTGCCAGCAGCTTGGGCGACACAGATACGCAGTATTTT
NA,NA,TRBV2,TRBJ2-1,CASSEDAGSYNEQFF,TGTGCCAGCAGTGAAGATGCGGGATCCTACAATGAGCAGTTCTTC
TRBD1,NA,TRBV7-9,TRBJ2-3,CASRQGITDTQYF,TGTGCCAGCCGACAGGGAATCACAGATACGCAGTATTTT
NA,NA,TRBV19,TRBJ2-6,CASSPSGSGANVLTF,TGTGCCAGTAGCCCCTCAGGGTCTGGGGCCAACGTCCTGACTTTC
NA,NA,TRBV27,TRBJ1-5,CASSLSITIQPQHF,TGTGCCAGCAGTTTATCGATAACCATTCAGCCCCAGCATTTT
NA,once,TRBV2,TRBJ1-5,CASRTSQWLNQPQHF,TGTGCCAGCAGGACTTCCCAGTGGCTCAATCAGCCCCAGCATTTT
NA,NA,TRBV21-1,TRBJ1-2,CASTTGGPSNYGYTF,TGTGCCAGCACCACAGGGGGGCCGAGTAACTATGGCTACACCTTC
TRBD2,NA,TRBV5-1,TRBJ2-1,CASSPRTGGPYEQFF,TGCGCCAGCAGCCCCCGGACGGGAGGGCCTTATGAGCAGTTCTTC
TRBD2,few,TRBV6-5,TRBJ2-3,CASSYSTAGVSDTQYF,TGTGCCAGCAGTTACTCGACAGCGGGAGTGTCAGATACGCAGTATTTT
NA,NA,TRBV10-1,TRBJ2-5,CASSENDETQYF,TGCGCCAGCAGTGAAAATGATGAGACCCAGTACTTC
NA,NA,TRBV7-2,TRBJ2-1,CASAEYNEQFF,TGTGCCAGTGCGGAGTACAATGAGCAGTTCTTC
NA,NA,TRBV6-6,TRBJ2-7,CASSSTNGGEQYF,TGTGCCAGCAGTTCCACCAATGGGGGCGAGCAGTACTTC
TRBD1,NA,TRBV19,TRBJ1-5,CASSGTDNQPQHF,TGTGCCAGTAGTGGGACAGACAATCAGCCCCAGCATTTT
NA,NA,TRBV27,TRBJ2-7,CASSPGYEQYF,TGTGCCAGCAGTCCAGGCTACGAGCAGTACTTC
NA,NA,TRBV7-2,TRBJ2-1,CASSLAWGSEQFF,TGTGCCAGCAGCTTAGCGTGGGGGAGTGAGCAGTTCTTC
NA,NA,TRBV9,TRBJ2-5,CASSPSWETQYF,TGTGCCAGCTCACCCTCGTGGGAGACCCAGTACTTC
NA,NA,TRBV19,TRBJ1-3,CASSSQFSGNTIYF,TGTGCCAGTAGTAGTCAGTTCTCCGGAAACACCATATATTTT
NA,NA,TRBV4-1,TRBJ2-2,CASSLLGSTGELFF,TGCGCCAGCAGCCTCCTAGGATCAACCGGGGAGCTGTTTTTT
NA,NA,TRBV4-1,TRBJ2-5,CASSQDGIASQETQYF,TGCGCCAGCAGCCAAGACGGAATAGCGAGCCAAGAGACCCAGTACTTC
NA,once,TRBV7-8,TRBJ2-7,CASSLGRFRTAPSF,TGTGCCAGCAGCTTAGGACGGTTCAGGACAGCGCCGTCGTTC
NA,NA,TRBV27,TRBJ1-1,CASRGTPLNTEAFF,TGTGCCAGCAGGGGGACCCCATTGAACACTGAAGCTTTCTTT
NA,NA,TRBV7-9,TRBJ2-5,CASSPILEGQETQYF,TGTGCCAGCAGCCCAATTTTAGAGGGTCAAGAGACCCAGTACTTC
TRBD1,NA,TRBV19,TRBJ1-1,CASSRNRGGTEAFF,TGTGCCAGTAGCCGAAACAGGGGAGGCACTGAAGCTTTCTTT
NA,NA,TRBV4-3,TRBJ2-1,CASSQESLRYNEQFF,TGCGCCAGCAGCCAAGAATCCCTGCGCTACAATGAGCAGTTCTTC
NA,NA,TRBV19,TRBJ2-1,CASEGGLNGYEQFF,TGTGCCAGCGAGGGGGGATTGAACGGCTATGAGCAGTTCTTC
TRBD2,NA,TRBV6-5,TRBJ2-7,CATKSGSGRVEQYF,TGTGCCACCAAAAGCGGGAGTGGGAGGGTCGAGCAGTACTTC
TRBD2,NA,TRBV7-8,TRBJ2-1,CASTNVRLAGDRNEQFF,TGTGCCAGCACCAACGTACGTCTAGCGGGAGACAGGAATGAGCAGTTCTTC
TRBD1,NA,TRBV28,TRBJ2-3,CASRTGEDTQYF,TGTGCCAGCAGAACAGGGGAGGATACGCAGTATTTT
NA,NA,TRBV4-1,TRBJ2-3,CASSQGQEEHDTQYF,TGCGCCAGCAGCCAAGGACAGGAAGAGCATGATACGCAGTATTTT
TRBD1,NA,TRBV5-1,TRBJ2-7,CASSLARDRVSYEQYF,TGCGCCAGCAGCTTGGCCAGGGACAGGGTCTCCTACGAGCAGTACTTC
NA,NA,TRBV2,TRBJ2-7,CASSDVGATNYEQYF,TGTGCCAGCAGTGATGTTGGGGCAACTAACTACGAGCAGTACTTC
NA,NA,TRBV20-1,TRBJ2-7,CSAGYNYEQYF,TGCAGTGCTGGGTACAACTACGAGCAGTACTTC
NA,NA,TRBV7-2,TRBJ2-7,CASSLALELGNEQYF,TGTGCCAGCAGCTTAGCCCTAGAGTTGGGGAACGAGCAGTACTTC
TRBD1,NA,TRBV18,TRBJ1-1,CASSQDRPEGNTEAFF,TGTGCCAGCTCACAGGACAGGCCAGAAGGGAACACTGAAGCTTTCTTT
NA,NA,TRBV19,TRBJ1-5,CASSPQGNQPQHF,TGTGCCAGTAGCCCACAAGGGAATCAGCCCCAGCATTTT
NA,NA,TRBV7-6,TRBJ2-3,CASSLAEGSTQYF,TGTGCCAGCAGCTTAGCCGAGGGGAGTACGCAGTATTTT
NA,NA,TRBV27,TRBJ1-4,CASSSTDLDEKLFF,TGTGCCAGCAGTTCGACGGACCTCGATGAAAAACTGTTTTTT
NA,NA,TRBV5-1,TRBJ2-7,CASSFWGYEQYF,TGCGCCAGCAGCTTTTGGGGATACGAGCAGTACTTC
NA,NA,TRBV5-6,TRBJ1-3,CASSFGLRGIIGNTIYF,TGTGCCAGCAGCTTCGGCCTCAGGGGAATAATCGGAAACACCATATATTTT
TRBD1,few,TRBV28,TRBJ1-5,CASRRGQGASNQPQHF,TGTGCCAGCAGACGAGGCCAGGGGGCGAGCAATCAGCCCCAGCATTTT
NA,NA,TRBV27,TRBJ2-1,CASSLAGYNEQFF,TGTGCCAGCAGTTTAGCAGGGTACAATGAGCAGTTCTTC
TRBD1,NA,TRBV5-4,TRBJ2-1,CASSLITGGINEQFF,TGTGCCAGCAGCCTGATTACAGGGGGGATCAATGAGCAGTTCTTC